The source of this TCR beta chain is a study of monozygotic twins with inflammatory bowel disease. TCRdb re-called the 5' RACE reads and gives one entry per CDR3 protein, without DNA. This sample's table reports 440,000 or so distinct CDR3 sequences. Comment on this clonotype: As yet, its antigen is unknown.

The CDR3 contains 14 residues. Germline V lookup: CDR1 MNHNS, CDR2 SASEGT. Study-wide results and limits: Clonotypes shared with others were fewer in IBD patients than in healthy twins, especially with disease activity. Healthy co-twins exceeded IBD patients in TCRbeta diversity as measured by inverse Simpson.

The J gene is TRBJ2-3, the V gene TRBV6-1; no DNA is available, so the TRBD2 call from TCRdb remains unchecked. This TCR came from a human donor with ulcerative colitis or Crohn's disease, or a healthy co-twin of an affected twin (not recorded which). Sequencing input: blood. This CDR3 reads CASSPTSGGGTQYF.